This T cell receptor beta chain was identified during a study of PD-L1 blockade in urothelial cancer. Study background: Blood was evaluated 3 weeks (second dose) and 6 weeks after therapy began. When blood samples were assessed, the median T cell count was around 150,000.

Regarding time point: pretreatment peripheral blood. Only a few counts were recorded for this clone. TCR analog templates of synthetic origin were spiked into each PCR. Clones were sequenced by immunoSEQ multiplex PCR, and TCRdb holds only the in-frame ones, with some missing. The sample includes some 50,000 clones, roughly 87% of them seen just once. The CDR3 covers 16 residues. CDR1 is SSHAT and CDR2 is FNYEAQ in the germline V gene (reference sequence). The V segment lost 5 bases and the J segment 0 bases; nucleotides outside the gene matches: 7. The clonotype originates from a woman in her fifties or sixties with urothelial cancer. The V call is TRBV7-7, the J call TRBJ2-4; 7 bases agree with TRBD2. Sequences were derived from PBMCs, sampled around atezolizumab (anti-PD-L1) treatment. This chain's CDR3 is CASSHGGIGAKNIQYF. CDR3 DNA sequence: TGTGCCAGCAGCCACGGGGGGATAGGAGCCAAAAACATTCAGTACTTC.